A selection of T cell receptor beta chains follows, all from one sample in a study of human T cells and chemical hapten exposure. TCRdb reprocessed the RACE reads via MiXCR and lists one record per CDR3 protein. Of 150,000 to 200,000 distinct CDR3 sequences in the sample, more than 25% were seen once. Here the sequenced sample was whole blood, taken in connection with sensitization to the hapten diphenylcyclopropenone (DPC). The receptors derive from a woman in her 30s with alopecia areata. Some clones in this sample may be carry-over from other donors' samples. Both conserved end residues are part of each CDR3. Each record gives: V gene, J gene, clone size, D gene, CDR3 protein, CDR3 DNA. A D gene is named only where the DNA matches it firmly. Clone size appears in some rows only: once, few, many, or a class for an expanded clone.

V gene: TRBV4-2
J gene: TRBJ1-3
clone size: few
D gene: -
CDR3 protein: CANLDSLSGNTIYF
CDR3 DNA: TGTGCCAACTTGGACAGCCTCTCTGGAAACACCATATATTTT

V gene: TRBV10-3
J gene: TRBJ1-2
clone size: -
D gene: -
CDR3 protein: CAISDNTDYGYTF
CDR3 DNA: TGTGCCATCAGTGATAACACCGACTATGGCTACACCTTC

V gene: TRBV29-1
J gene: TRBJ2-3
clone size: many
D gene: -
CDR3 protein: CSVGQPDTQYF
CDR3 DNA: TGCAGCGTTGGGCAGCCAGATACGCAGTATTTT

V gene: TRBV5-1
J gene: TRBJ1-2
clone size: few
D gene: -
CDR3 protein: CASSTIGGGGYTF
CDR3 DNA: TGCGCCAGCAGTACGATAGGAGGTGGAGGCTACACCTTC

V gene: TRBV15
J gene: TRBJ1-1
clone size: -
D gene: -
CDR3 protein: CATSRNRGGRNTEAFF
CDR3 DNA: TGTGCCACCAGCAGAAACCGGGGAGGAAGGAACACTGAAGCTTTCTTT

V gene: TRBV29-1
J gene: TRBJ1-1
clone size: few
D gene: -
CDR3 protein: CSVGGDGEAFF
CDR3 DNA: TGCAGCGTTGGGGGGGACGGTGAAGCTTTCTTT

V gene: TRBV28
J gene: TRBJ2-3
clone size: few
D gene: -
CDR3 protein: CASSLTVFTDTQYF
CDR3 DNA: TGTGCCAGCAGTCTTACAGTGTTCACAGATACGCAGTATTTT

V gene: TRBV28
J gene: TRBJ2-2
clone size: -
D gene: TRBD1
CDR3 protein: CASSLDRGRNGELFF
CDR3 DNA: TGTGCCAGCAGTCTTGACAGGGGGCGTAACGGGGAGCTGTTTTTT

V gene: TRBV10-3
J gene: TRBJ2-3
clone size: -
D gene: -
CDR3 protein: CAISDSRNTDTQYF
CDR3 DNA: TGTGCCATCAGTGACTCGCGTAACACAGATACGCAGTATTTT

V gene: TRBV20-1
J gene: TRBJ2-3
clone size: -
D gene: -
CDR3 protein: CSASLLGRTDTQYF
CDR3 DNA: TGCAGTGCTAGTTTACTAGGACGCACAGATACGCAGTATTTT

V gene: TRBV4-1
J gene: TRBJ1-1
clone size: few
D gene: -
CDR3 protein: CASSHLRDTEAFF
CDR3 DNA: TGCGCCAGCAGCCACCTCAGGGATACTGAAGCTTTCTTT

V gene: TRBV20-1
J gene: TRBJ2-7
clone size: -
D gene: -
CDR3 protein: CSAPSGGFSYEQYF
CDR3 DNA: TGCAGTGCGCCAAGCGGAGGGTTTTCCTACGAGCAGTACTTC

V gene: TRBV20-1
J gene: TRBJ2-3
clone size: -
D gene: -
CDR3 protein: CSATGLPSGTDTQYF
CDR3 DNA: TGCAGTGCTACCGGTCTCCCTAGCGGCACAGATACGCAGTATTTT

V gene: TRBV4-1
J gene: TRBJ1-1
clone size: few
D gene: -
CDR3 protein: CASSHYLTGSEAFF
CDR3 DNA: TGCGCCAGCAGCCATTACCTGACAGGAAGTGAAGCTTTCTTT

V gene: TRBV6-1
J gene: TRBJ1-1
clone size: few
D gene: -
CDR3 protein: CASSEGSTEPEAFF
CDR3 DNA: TGTGCCAGCAGTGAAGGTTCGACCGAACCTGAAGCTTTCTTT

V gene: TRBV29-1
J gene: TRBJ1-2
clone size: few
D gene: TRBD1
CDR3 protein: CSARPQTGSGYTF
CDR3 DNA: TGCAGCGCTCGCCCACAGACAGGGAGTGGCTACACCTTC

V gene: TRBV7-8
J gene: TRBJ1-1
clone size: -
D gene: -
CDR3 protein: CASTLRGGRLNTEAFF
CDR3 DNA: TGTGCCAGCACCCTAAGGGGAGGAAGATTGAACACTGAAGCTTTCTTT

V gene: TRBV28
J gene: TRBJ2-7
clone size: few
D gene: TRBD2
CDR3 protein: CASSVAGVVGQYF
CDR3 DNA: TGTGCCAGCAGTGTAGCGGGAGTTGTTGGGCAGTACTTC

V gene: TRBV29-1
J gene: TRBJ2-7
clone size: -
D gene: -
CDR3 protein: CSVEEASSYEQYF
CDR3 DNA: TGCAGCGTTGAAGAGGCGAGCTCCTACGAGCAGTACTTC

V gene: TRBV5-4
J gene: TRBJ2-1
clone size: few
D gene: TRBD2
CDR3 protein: CASSPRAGTNHNEQFF
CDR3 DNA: TGTGCCAGCAGCCCCCGAGCGGGGACGAACCACAATGAGCAGTTCTTC

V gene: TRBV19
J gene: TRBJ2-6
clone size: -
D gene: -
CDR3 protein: CASRQGSGANVLTF
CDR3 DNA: TGTGCCAGTAGGCAGGGCAGTGGGGCCAACGTCCTGACTTTC

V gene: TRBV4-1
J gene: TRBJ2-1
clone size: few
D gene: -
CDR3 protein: CASSQDKYDEQFF
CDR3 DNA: TGCGCCAGCAGCCAAGACAAGTATGATGAGCAGTTCTTC

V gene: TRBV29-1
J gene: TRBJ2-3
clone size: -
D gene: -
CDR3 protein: CSVSRSDTQYF
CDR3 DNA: TGCAGCGTTTCCCGATCAGATACGCAGTATTTT

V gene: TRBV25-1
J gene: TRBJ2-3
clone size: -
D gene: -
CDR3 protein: CASGEAPTDTQYF
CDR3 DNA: TGTGCCAGCGGGGAAGCGCCCACAGATACGCAGTATTTT

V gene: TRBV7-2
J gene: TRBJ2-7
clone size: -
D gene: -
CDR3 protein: CASSLDQDEQYF
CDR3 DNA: TGTGCCAGCAGCTTAGATCAGGACGAGCAGTACTTC

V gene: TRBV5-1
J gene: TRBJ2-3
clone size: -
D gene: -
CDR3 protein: CASSEPGAFTDTQYF
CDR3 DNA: TGCGCCAGCAGCGAACCCGGGGCCTTCACAGATACGCAGTATTTT

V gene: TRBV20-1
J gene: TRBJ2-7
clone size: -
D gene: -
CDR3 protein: CSATRQDYEQYF
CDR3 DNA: TGCAGTGCAACCCGACAGGACTACGAGCAGTACTTC

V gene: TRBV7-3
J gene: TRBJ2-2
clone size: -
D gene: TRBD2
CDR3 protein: CASSPPGSSGGPYTGELFF
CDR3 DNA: TGTGCCAGCAGCCCCCCTGGAAGTAGCGGGGGCCCATACACCGGGGAGCTGTTTTTT

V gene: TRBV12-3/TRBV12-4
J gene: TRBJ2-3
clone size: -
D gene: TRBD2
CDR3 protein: CASRLGTSASDTQYF
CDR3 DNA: TGTGCCAGCAGGCTCGGGACTAGCGCTTCAGATACGCAGTATTTT

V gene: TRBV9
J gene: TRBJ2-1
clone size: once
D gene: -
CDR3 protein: CASSVAPTENNEQFF
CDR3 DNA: TGTGCCAGCAGCGTAGCTCCAACCGAAAACAATGAGCAGTTCTTC

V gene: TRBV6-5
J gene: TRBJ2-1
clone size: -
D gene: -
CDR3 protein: CASSLANGPGEQFF
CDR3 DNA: TGTGCCAGCAGTCTCGCGAACGGGCCCGGTGAGCAGTTCTTC

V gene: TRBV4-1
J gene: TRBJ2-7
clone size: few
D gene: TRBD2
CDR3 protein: CASSRFLAGDYEQYF
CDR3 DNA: TGCGCCAGCAGCCGCTTCCTAGCGGGAGACTACGAGCAGTACTTC

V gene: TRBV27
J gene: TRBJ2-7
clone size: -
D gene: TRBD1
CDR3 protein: CASSRTGNDEQYF
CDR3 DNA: TGTGCCAGCAGCCGGACAGGGAACGACGAGCAGTACTTC

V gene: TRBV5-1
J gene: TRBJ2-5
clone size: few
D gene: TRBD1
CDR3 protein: CASSPGTQGGETQYF
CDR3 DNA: TGCGCCAGCAGCCCCGGGACACAGGGGGGAGAGACCCAGTACTTC

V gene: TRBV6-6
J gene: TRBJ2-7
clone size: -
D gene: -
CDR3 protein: CASRGDSTSYEQYF
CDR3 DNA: TGTGCCAGCAGGGGGGATTCGACCTCCTACGAGCAGTACTTC

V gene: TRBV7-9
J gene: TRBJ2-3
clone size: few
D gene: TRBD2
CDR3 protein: CASSPHGTSGHTDTQYF
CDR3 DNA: TGTGCCAGCAGCCCTCACGGGACTAGCGGACACACAGATACGCAGTATTTT

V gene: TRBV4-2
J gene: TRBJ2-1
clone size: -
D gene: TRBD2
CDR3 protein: CASSQQLAGGRDEQFF
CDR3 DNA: TGTGCCAGCAGCCAACAACTAGCGGGAGGGCGAGATGAGCAGTTCTTC

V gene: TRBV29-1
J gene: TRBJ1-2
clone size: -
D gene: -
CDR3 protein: CSVGDLAGTQSF
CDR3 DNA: TGCAGCGTTGGGGATCTGGCCGGCACCCAGAGCTTC

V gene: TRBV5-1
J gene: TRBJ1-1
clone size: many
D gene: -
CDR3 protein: CASSSQGNTEAFF
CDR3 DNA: TGTGCCAGCAGCTCACAGGGGAACACTGAAGCTTTCTTT

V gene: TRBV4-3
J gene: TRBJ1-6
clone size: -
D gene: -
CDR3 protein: CASSQSRVDPGSPLHF
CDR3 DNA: TGCGCCAGCAGCCAATCCCGAGTGGATCCGGGGTCACCCCTCCACTTT

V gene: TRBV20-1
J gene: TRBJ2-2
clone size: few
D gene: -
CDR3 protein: CSGLLANTGELFF
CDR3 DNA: TGCAGTGGCCTTTTAGCGAACACCGGGGAGCTGTTTTTT

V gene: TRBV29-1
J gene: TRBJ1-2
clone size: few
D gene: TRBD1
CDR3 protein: CSVLADRAYGYTF
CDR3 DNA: TGCAGCGTTTTAGCCGACAGGGCCTATGGCTACACCTTC

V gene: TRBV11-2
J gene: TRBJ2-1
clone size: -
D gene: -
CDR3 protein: CASSREATYNEQFF
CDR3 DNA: TGTGCCAGCAGCAGGGAGGCTACCTACAATGAGCAGTTCTTC

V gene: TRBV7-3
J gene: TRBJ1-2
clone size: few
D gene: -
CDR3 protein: CASSRGQGNGYTF
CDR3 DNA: TGTGCCAGCAGCCGAGGTCAGGGGAATGGCTACACCTTC

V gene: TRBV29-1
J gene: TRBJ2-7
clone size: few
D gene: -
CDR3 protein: CSVGGGVRYEQYF
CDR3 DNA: TGCAGCGTTGGAGGGGGAGTTAGATACGAGCAGTACTTC

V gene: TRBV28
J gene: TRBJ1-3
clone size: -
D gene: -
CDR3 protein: CASALPLSGNTIYF
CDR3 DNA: TGTGCCAGCGCGCTTCCACTCTCTGGAAACACCATATATTTT

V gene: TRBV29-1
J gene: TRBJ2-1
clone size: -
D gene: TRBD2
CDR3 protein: CSVDLTSGTGGEQFF
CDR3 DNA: TGCAGCGTGGACCTGACTAGCGGGACGGGCGGGGAGCAGTTCTTC

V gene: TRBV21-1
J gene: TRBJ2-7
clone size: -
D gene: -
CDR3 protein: CASSKVSHEQYF
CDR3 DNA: TGTGCCAGCAGCAAAGTTAGCCACGAGCAGTACTTC

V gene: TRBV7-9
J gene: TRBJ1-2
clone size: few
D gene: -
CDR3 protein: CASSLAGFNYGYTF
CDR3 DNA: TGTGCCAGCAGCTTAGCAGGGTTTAACTATGGCTACACCTTC

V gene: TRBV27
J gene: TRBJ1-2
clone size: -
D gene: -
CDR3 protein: CASSLVQGYGYTF
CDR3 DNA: TGTGCCAGCAGTTTGGTACAGGGCTATGGCTACACCTTC

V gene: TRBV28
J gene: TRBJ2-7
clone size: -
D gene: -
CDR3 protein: CASSGEVYEQYF
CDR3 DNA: TGTGCCAGCAGCGGGGAAGTTTACGAGCAGTACTTC